The 11 T cell receptor beta chains in this list originate from one sample, sequenced in a study of OX40 agonist ivuxolimab in advanced cancers. Libraries came from the immunoSEQ multiplex PCR assay. Imported from immuneACCESS, the table was reduced by TCRdb to in-frame sequences with V and J called. These copies leave out some clones; in studies compared against another copy, an unresolved V gene accounts for under half, and the cause of the remainder is not known. The sample data list tens of thousands of clones, and roughly 80% of these were observed just once. Approximately 3% of the sample rests with the top ten. The sample in question was CD4+ or CD8+ T cells sorted from blood, obtained in a trial of the OX40 agonist ivuxolimab. The origin of the receptors is an adult with an advanced solid tumor such as melanoma, head and neck, liver or kidney cancer.

This chain links TRBV11-2 with TRBJ1-1; D is possibly TRBD1 (6 bases). The germline gives CDR1 SGHAT, CDR2 FQNNGV. Trimming took off 6 bases at V and 8 bases at J, with 25 bases between the two ends. This CDR3 has 16 amino acids. The CDR3 coding sequence is TGTGCCAGCAGACGGGGATATAAGGGGGGGAGAGACGAAGCTTTCTTT. Its protein is CASRRGYKGGRDEAFF.

The rearrangement joins TRBV9 to TRBJ2-2; no reliable D call. The CDR3 is 17 amino acids. Germline values: CDR1 SGDLS, CDR2 YYNGEE. Trimming took off 0 bases at V and 1 base at J, with 13 bases between the two ends. The CDR3 loop is CASSVGKGRQNTGELFF. DNA for the CDR3: TGTGCCAGCAGCGTAGGAAAAGGACGCCAGAACACCGGGGAGCTGTTTTTT.

The chain links TRBV2 to TRBJ2-3; TRBD1 agrees at 9 bases. Per the germline V gene, CDR1 is SNHLY and CDR2 is FYNNEI. J was trimmed by 4 bases and V by 7 bases; bases with no gene match: 6. The CDR3 has 14 amino acids. The CDR3 is CASIIDRGSDTQYF. CDR3 in DNA: TGTGCCAGCATCATAGACAGGGGGTCAGATACGCAGTATTTT.

The gene calls are TRBV7-2 and TRBJ2-5, with D maybe TRBD1 (6 bases). The germline V gene encodes CDR1 SGHTA and CDR2 FQGNSA. The V gene lost 10 bases and the J gene lost 5 bases, with 11 bases spanning the gap. CDR3 length: 11 residues. The CDR3: CATKGDETQYF. Here the CDR3 DNA reads TGTGCCACTAAGGGGGACGAGACCCAGTACTTC.

V and J are TRBV29-1 and TRBJ1-1; D possibly corresponds to TRBD1 (6 bases). The CDR3 totals 13 residues. Germline CDR1 and CDR2: SQVTM and ANQGSEA. Trimming left V 6 bases short and J 1 base short, with 12 bases between. CDR3 DNA: TGCAGCGTGCGGGACACCCCGAACACTGAAGCTTTCTTT. It translates to CSVRDTPNTEAFF.

V gene TRBV2 combines with J gene TRBJ2-4, with D unclear. The CDR3 extends over 12 amino acids. Looked up from germline, CDR1 is SNHLY and CDR2 is FYNNEI. Trimming pared 6 bases from V and 8 bases from J, leaving 11 bases between. CDR3 sequence reads: CASSPGLDIQYF. DNA of the CDR3: TGTGCCAGCAGCCCCGGCCTGGACATTCAGTACTTC.

The chain links TRBV11-2 to TRBJ2-5, with D uncertain. Germline CDR1 is SGHAT and CDR2 is FQNNGV. This CDR3 spans 9 amino acids. Trimming took off 10 bases at V and 5 bases at J, with 5 bases between the two ends. The CDR3 nucleotides read TGTGCCACCGGCGAGACCCAGTACTTC. Its translation: CATGETQYF.

This clone appeared once. The chain is built from TRBV7-7 and TRBJ2-1; possibly TRBD1 for D (6 bases). V lost 1 base, J lost 2 bases, and 9 bases lay in between. The CDR3 runs to 15 residues. The V gene's germline CDR1 is SSHAT and CDR2 FNYEAQ (reference sequence). CDR3 coding DNA: TGTGCCAGCAGCTTAGGGACAGTTACCTACAATGAGCAGTTCTTC. Amino acid sequence: CASSLGTVTYNEQFF.

This sequence joins TRBV5-1 and TRBJ1-1; D is undetermined. The CDR3 covers 16 residues. Germline CDR1 reads SGHRS; CDR2 reads YFSETQ. V dropped 0 bases and J dropped 0 bases, with 12 bases sitting between them. CDR3 sequence reads: CASSLEGISMNTEAFF. The CDR3 DNA is TGCGCCAGCAGCTTGGAGGGCATATCCATGAACACTGAAGCTTTCTTT.

The J gene is TRBJ1-2, the V gene TRBV13; no clear D gene. Trimming took 5 bases from V and 3 from J, leaving 10 bases between them. The CDR3 is 13 amino acids. Germline values: CDR1 PRHDT, CDR2 FYEKMQ (reference sequence). The CDR3, as DNA: TGTGCCAGCAGCCATCGACACGACTATGGCTACACCTTC. It is translated as CASSHRHDYGYTF.

This rearrangement joins TRBV14 to TRBJ1-1; TRBD1 agrees at 7 bases. CDR1 is SGHDN and CDR2 is FVKESK in the germline V gene. The CDR3 has 15 residues. With V trimmed by 2 bases and J by 6 bases, 9 bases remained unmatched. The CDR3 protein is CASSQTAGGPAEAFF. The CDR3 coding sequence is TGTGCCAGCAGCCAAACCGCAGGGGGTCCCGCTGAAGCTTTCTTT.